This T cell receptor (beta chain) was identified during a study of OX40 agonist ivuxolimab in advanced cancers. Turning to the study itself: Eligibility admitted prior anti-PD-1, anti-PD-L1 or anti-CTLA-4 therapy; roughly 40% had some.

Using immunoSEQ multiplex PCR, the repertoire was profiled, and TCRdb retains in-frame clones only, with some absent. The sample yields about 69,000 clones, about 80% seen once. The CDR3 extends over 17 amino acids. CDR1 and CDR2 (germline): SNHLY, FYNNEI. The ends lost 3 bases at V and 3 bases at J; junction bases unmatched: 12. Any history of autoimmune disease or systemic immunosuppression disqualified patients. The starting material was CD4+ or CD8+ T cells sorted from blood, obtained in a trial of the OX40 agonist ivuxolimab. The rearrangement joins TRBV2 to TRBJ2-7; TRBD2 aligns across 9 bases. The source of this sequence is an adult with an advanced solid tumor such as melanoma, head and neck, liver or kidney cancer. The CDR3 region is CASSDDGTGGGVYEQYF. The CDR3 region has the DNA TGTGCCAGCAGTGACGATGGTACTGGCGGGGGGGTCTACGAGCAGTACTTC.